The 24 T cell receptor beta chains in this list originate from one sample, sequenced in a study of blood T cell repertoires in COVID-19. Clones were read by immunoSEQ multiplex PCR, and TCRdb kept only the in-frame ones, dropping some. Among roughly 240,000 clones, 85% were seen once, and the ten largest hold around 10%. Sequencing was performed on PBMCs or T cells enriched from blood (not recorded which). The receptors derive from a woman aged 50 to 65 with acute COVID-19.

The chain joins TRBV6-2 or TRBV6-3 to TRBJ1-2, with D unclear. Trimming removed 0 bases from V and 10 bases from J, with 9 bases in between. CDR3 length: 12 amino acids. CDR1 is MNHEY, CDR2 SVGEGT, per germline. The CDR3 region is CASSYSKRDYTF. As DNA, the CDR3 is TGTGCCAGCAGTTACTCGAAGAGGGACTACACCTTC.

CDR3 sequence (DNA): TGTGCCAGCAAGCGGGGGGGAAGACTAAGCTCCTACAATGAGCAGTTCTTC. It yields the protein CASKRGGRLSSYNEQFF. This chain uses TRBV2 with TRBJ2-1, with 10 bases matching TRBD2. From germline, CDR1 is SNHLY and CDR2 FYNNEI. The V gene end was trimmed by 7 bases and the J gene end by 0 bases; junction bases not matched to a gene: 9. This CDR3 contains 17 residues.

This clone occurred a few times. The chain links TRBV12-3 or TRBV12-4 to TRBJ1-2; D is perhaps TRBD1 (5 bases). The germline V and J ends were trimmed by 6 bases and 1 base, with 9 bases remaining between them. CDR3 size: 13 residues. The CDR3 sequence: CASRLTVNYGYTF. CDR3 sequence (DNA): TGTGCCAGCAGGTTGACAGTTAACTATGGCTACACCTTC.

The V call is TRBV3-1 (or the pseudogene TRBV3-2), the J call TRBJ1-6, with TRBD1 as a possible D gene (5 bases). The CDR3 has 13 amino acids. Germline V gives CDR1 LGHDT, CDR2 YNNKEL (reference sequence). Trimming removed 4 bases at V and 10 bases at J, with 11 bases between. Written as DNA, the CDR3 is TGTGCCAGCAGCCTGGGGGGAAAGTCACCCCTCCACTTT. Translating it yields CASSLGGKSPLHF.

The chain carries TRBV11-2 and TRBJ1-5; 9 bases align to TRBD1. V lost 4 bases, J lost 3 bases, and 13 bases stayed unmatched. The CDR3 is 18 residues long. Germline CDR1 SGHAT, CDR2 FQNNGV. The CDR3 reads CASSSRGTGLCFNQPQHF. CDR3 bases: TGTGCCAGCAGCTCACGCGGGACAGGGCTTTGTTTCAATCAGCCCCAGCATTTT. The full variable domain, with the rest looked up from reference TRBV11-2 and TRBJ1-5, is EAGVAQSPRYKIIEKRQSVAFWCNPISGHATLYWYQQILGQGPKLLIQFQNNGVVDDSQLPKDRFSAERLKGVDSTLKIQPAKLEDSAVYLCASSSRGTGLCFNQPQHFGDGTRLSIL.

The chain has TRBV7-9 and TRBJ1-6; D is unclear. The CDR3 spans 15 residues. Trimming cost V 6 bases and J 0 bases, with 9 bases left between them. Germline V gene data show CDR1 as SEHNR and CDR2 as FQNEAQ (reference sequence). The CDR3, as DNA: TGTGCCAGCAGGTCACTGAACTCCTATAATTCACCCCTCCACTTT. Encoded protein: CASRSLNSYNSPLHF.

This clone was counted once. The J gene is TRBJ2-1, the V gene TRBV19; 9 bases agree with TRBD1. Germline values: CDR1 LNHDA, CDR2 SQIVND (reference sequence). CDR3 length equals 14 residues. V was clipped by 4 bases and J by 8 bases; unmatched bases: 6. CDR3 protein: CASSTTGGLDEQFF. CDR3 coding DNA: TGTGCCAGTAGTACGACAGGGGGGTTGGATGAGCAGTTCTTC.

The chain carries TRBV4-3 and TRBJ2-1; 12 positions agree with TRBD2. V lost 2 bases to trimming and J lost 4 bases; unmatched junction nucleotides: 3. The CDR3 extends over 16 amino acids. The V gene's germline CDR1 is LGHNA and CDR2 YSLEER. The CDR3 reads CASSQRTSGDYNEQFF. As DNA, the CDR3 is TGCGCCAGCAGCCAAAGGACTAGCGGGGATTACAATGAGCAGTTCTTC.

This clone was counted a single time. The CDR3 coding sequence is TGTGCCAGCAGCTTAGAATCGGCGGGGGCCAAAAACATTCAGTACTTC. This translates into CASSLESAGAKNIQYF. The chain is built from TRBV7-9 and TRBJ2-4; weak D call: TRBD2 (6 bases). The germline V gene has CDR1 SEHNR and CDR2 FQNEAQ (reference sequence). The CDR3 consists of 16 residues. Trimming removed 1 base from V and 1 base from J, with 11 bases in between.

The CDR3 reads CASMGTGGGIQYF. In DNA form, the CDR3 reads TGTGCCAGCATGGGAACAGGGGGTGGCATTCAGTACTTC. The chain joins TRBV6-5 to TRBJ2-4; 8 bases agree with TRBD1. The germline CDR1 and CDR2 sequences are MNHEY and SVGAGI. The trim removed 7 bases at V and 9 bases at J, leaving 8 bases unmatched. CDR3 length: 13 residues.

The gene calls are TRBV2 and TRBJ1-3, with 8 bases identical to TRBD1. The CDR3 runs 16 residues. Trimming removed 6 bases from V and 2 bases from J; junction bases left unmatched: 9. CDR1 is SNHLY and CDR2 is FYNNEI in the germline V gene. CDR3 sequence (DNA): TGTGCCAGCAGATGGACGGAACAGGGGGCTGGAAACACCATATATTTT. Residues: CASRWTEQGAGNTIYF.

This clone appeared a few times. V gene TRBV7-8 combines with J gene TRBJ1-2; TRBD1 matches at 9 bases. The J segment lost 6 bases and the V segment lost 5 bases, leaving 4 bases of the junction unmatched. The CDR3 is made up of 13 amino acids. Per germline, CDR1 SGHVS and CDR2 FQNEAQ. The CDR3 bases are TGTGCCAGCAGCCGGGACAGGGTGAATGGCTACACCTTC. Amino acids: CASSRDRVNGYTF.

The V call is TRBV3-1 (or the pseudogene TRBV3-2), the J call TRBJ2-7; the match to TRBD1 covers 8 bases. V shed 4 bases, J shed 6 bases, and the junction held 5 bases outside the gene matches. The CDR3 loop spans 13 amino acids. The germline V gene encodes CDR1 LGHDT and CDR2 YNNKEL (reference sequence). CDR3 sequence: CASSPGQGSEQYF. The CDR3 coding sequence is TGTGCCAGCAGCCCCGGACAGGGAAGCGAGCAGTACTTC.

The chain carries TRBV7-9 and TRBJ1-2, with 12 bases aligning to TRBD1. V was pared by 5 bases and J by 6 bases, with 4 bases of the junction left unmatched. CDR1 and CDR2 (germline): SEHNR, FQNEAQ (reference sequence). The CDR3 sequence is 14 residues long. CDR3 region: CASSPGQGAHGYTF. The CDR3, as DNA: TGTGCCAGCAGCCCGGGACAGGGGGCTCATGGCTACACCTTC. Full variable domain (outside the CDR3, taken from reference TRBV7-9 and TRBJ1-2): DTGVSQNPRHKITKRGQNVTFRCDPISEHNRLYWYRQTLGQGPEFLTYFQNEAQLEKSRLLSDRFSAERPKGSFSTLEIQRTEQGDSAMYLCASSPGQGAHGYTFGSGTRLTVV.

In this sample, this clone turned up once. The CDR3 nucleotides are TGTGCCAGCAGCGGTCTGTCCACTAATGAAAAACTGTTTTTT. It is translated as CASSGLSTNEKLFF. This chain uses TRBV25-1 with TRBJ1-4; D remains unclear. V was trimmed by 6 bases and J by 2 bases, leaving 10 bases between them. The CDR3 is 14 amino acids. CDR1 MGHDK and CDR2 SYGVNS come from the germline V gene.

The chain employs TRBV9 and TRBJ1-2, with 7 bases identical to TRBD1. This CDR3 spans 15 amino acids. Germline V gives CDR1 SGDLS, CDR2 YYNGEE. The junction had 8 bases not matched to a gene; V was cut back by 4 bases and J by 2 bases. The CDR3 bases are TGTGCCAGCAGCCAGGGGGGCTTACCCAACTATGGCTACACCTTC. Translated, it gives CASSQGGLPNYGYTF.

The rearrangement uses TRBV14 and TRBJ1-2; D is undetermined. Trimming removed 2 bases at V and 7 bases at J, with 11 bases between. Germline loops: CDR1 SGHDN, CDR2 FVKESK. The CDR3 extends over 13 amino acids. The CDR3 loop is CASSQRREGGYTF. CDR3 sequence (DNA): TGTGCCAGCAGCCAACGGAGGGAGGGTGGCTACACCTTC.

Only one count was recorded for this clone. V and J are TRBV7-2 and TRBJ1-3; no firm D call. The CDR3 loop spans 15 amino acids. V dropped 5 bases and J dropped 7 bases, with 18 bases sitting between them. Germline V lookup: CDR1 SGHTA, CDR2 FQGNSA. For the CDR3, the DNA is TGTGCCAGCAGCCAAGATTTCCACAGAAGTAACACCATATATTTT. Its protein product is CASSQDFHRSNTIYF.

This clone has just one count. This chain connects TRBV19 to TRBJ2-1, with 7 bases identical to TRBD1. The CDR3 extends over 15 amino acids. Germline lookup yields CDR1 LNHDA and CDR2 SQIVND (reference sequence). The V gene end was trimmed by 3 bases and the J gene end by 5 bases; junction bases not matched to a gene: 7. CDR3 amino acids: CASSMGTVLNNEQFF. CDR3 nucleotides: TGTGCCAGTAGTATGGGGACAGTACTAAACAATGAGCAGTTCTTC.

The V and J genes are TRBV29-1 and TRBJ1-2; 9 bases line up with TRBD1. Trimming removed 7 bases from V and 2 bases from J; junction bases left unmatched: 8. CDR3 size: 14 residues. Germline CDR1 is SQVTM and CDR2 is ANQGSEA. In DNA, the CDR3 is TGCAGCGCCCGTGGTACAGGGGGCAACTATGGCTACACCTTC. This codes for CSARGTGGNYGYTF.

This chain uses TRBV7-8 with TRBJ1-2; 9 positions match TRBD1. CDR1 and CDR2 from the germline V gene are SGHVS and FQNEAQ. The CDR3 totals 14 residues. V shed 4 bases, J shed 5 bases, and the junction held 5 bases outside the gene matches. CDR3 sequence: CASSYTGQGYGYTF. The CDR3 DNA is TGTGCCAGCAGCTATACGGGACAGGGTTATGGCTACACCTTC. Supplemented by reference TRBV7-8 and TRBJ1-2, the full variable domain reads GAGVSQSPRYKVAKRGQDVALRCDPISGHVSLFWYQQALGQGPEFLTYFQNEAQLDKSGLPSDRFFAERPEGSVSTLKIQRTQQEDSAVYLCASSYTGQGYGYTFGSGTRLTVV.

The chain employs TRBV7-8 and TRBJ2-7, with D possibly being TRBD1 (6 bases). Deletions cut 6 bases from V and 2 bases from J, with 11 bases between. The germline V gene encodes CDR1 SGHVS and CDR2 FQNEAQ. The CDR3 consists of 13 residues. Written as DNA, the CDR3 is TGTGCCAGCAGTAAACAGGGACCCTACGAGCAGTACTTC. This translates into CASSKQGPYEQYF.

The rearrangement links TRBV9 to TRBJ1-2; D not resolved. Trimming removed 2 bases at V and 2 bases at J, with 7 bases between. The CDR3 totals 13 residues. Germline CDR1 reads SGDLS; CDR2 reads YYNGEE. In nucleotides, the CDR3 is TGTGCCAGCAGCGTCTCGGTAAACTATGGCTACACCTTC. Translated: CASSVSVNYGYTF.

This clone was observed a handful of times. The chain is built from TRBV11-2 and TRBJ2-4; D gene ambiguous. This CDR3 has 14 residues. CDR1 is SGHAT and CDR2 is FQNNGV in the germline V gene. The germline V and J ends were trimmed by 1 base and 7 bases, with 11 bases remaining between them. This CDR3 is CASSLAGRMNIQYF. The CDR3 DNA reads as TGTGCCAGCAGCTTAGCCGGCAGGATGAACATTCAGTACTTC.